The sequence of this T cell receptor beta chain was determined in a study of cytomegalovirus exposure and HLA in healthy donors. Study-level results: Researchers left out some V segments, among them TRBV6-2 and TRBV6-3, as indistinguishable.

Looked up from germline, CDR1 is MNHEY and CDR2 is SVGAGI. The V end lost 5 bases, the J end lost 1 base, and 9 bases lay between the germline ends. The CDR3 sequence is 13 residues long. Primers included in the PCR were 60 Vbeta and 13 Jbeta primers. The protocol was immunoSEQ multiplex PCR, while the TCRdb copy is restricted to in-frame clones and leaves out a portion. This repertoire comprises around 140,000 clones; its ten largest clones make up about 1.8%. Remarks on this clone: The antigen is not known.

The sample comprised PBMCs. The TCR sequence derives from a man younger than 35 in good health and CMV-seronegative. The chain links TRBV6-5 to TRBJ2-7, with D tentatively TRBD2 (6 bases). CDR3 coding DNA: TGTGCCAGCAGTCCCGCGGGGTCCTACGAGCAGTACTTC. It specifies CASSPAGSYEQYF.